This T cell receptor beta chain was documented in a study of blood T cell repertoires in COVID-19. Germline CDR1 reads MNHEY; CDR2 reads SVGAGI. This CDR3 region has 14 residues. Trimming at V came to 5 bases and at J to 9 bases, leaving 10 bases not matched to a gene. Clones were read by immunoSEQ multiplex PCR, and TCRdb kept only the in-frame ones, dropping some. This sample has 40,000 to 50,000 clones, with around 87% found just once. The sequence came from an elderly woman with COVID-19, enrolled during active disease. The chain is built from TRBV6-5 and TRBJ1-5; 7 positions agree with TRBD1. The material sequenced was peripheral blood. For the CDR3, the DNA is TGTGCCAGCAGTAGACAGGGTTGGGGTCTGCCCCAGCATTTT. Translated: CASSRQGWGLPQHF.